One and the same sample provided the 28 T cell receptor beta chains below, sequenced in a study of cytomegalovirus exposure and HLA in healthy donors. Researchers ran the PCR with 60 Vbeta and 13 Jbeta primers. Sequencing used immunoSEQ multiplex PCR; TCRdb keeps in-frame clones, though not all of them. The sample has over 85,000 clones, about 60% seen once. Material for sequencing was PBMCs. The receptors were sampled from a human donor in good health.

This clone was seen only a few times. The CDR3 reads CASSRLAGENTGELFF. CDR3 nucleotide sequence: TGCGCCAGCAGCAGACTAGCGGGAGAGAACACCGGGGAGCTGTTTTTT. The rearrangement links TRBV5-1 to TRBJ2-2; 12 bases match TRBD2. J gave up 1 base and V 4 bases, and 2 bases lay outside the gene matches. Germline lookup yields CDR1 SGHRS and CDR2 YFSETQ. The CDR3 covers 16 residues. Using reference TRBV5-1 and TRBJ2-2 for the parts outside the CDR3, the full variable domain is KAGVTQTPRYLIKTRGQQVTLSCSPISGHRSVSWYQQTPGQGLQFLFEYFSETQRNKGNFPGRFSGRQFSNSRSEMNVSTLELGDSALYLCASSRLAGENTGELFFGEGSRLTVL.

A few counts support this clone. The chain carries TRBV7-6 and TRBJ1-2; tentative D call: TRBD1 (5 bases). This CDR3 is built from 15 residues. Trimming left V 5 bases short and J 4 bases short, with 17 bases between. The germline V gene has CDR1 SGHVS and CDR2 FNYEAQ. CDR3 bases: TGTGCCAGCAGCCCCGGGACTCAACCGGGCTATGGCTACACCTTC. It translates to CASSPGTQPGYGYTF.

The chain carries TRBV9 and TRBJ1-4, with D possibly being TRBD1 (6 bases). Germline lookup yields CDR1 SGDLS and CDR2 YYNGEE. The CDR3 spans 16 residues. V shed 4 bases and J shed 3 bases, with 16 bases lying between them. In DNA form, the CDR3 reads TGTGCCAGCAGCTCGATGGGGGCGGGAGCTAATGAAAAACTGTTTTTT. This codes for CASSSMGAGANEKLFF.

This clone was seen only once. The chain combines TRBV2 with TRBJ1-6; D unresolved. The CDR3 length is 13 residues. Trimming pared 11 bases from V and 3 bases from J, leaving 11 bases between. Germline CDR1 SNHLY, CDR2 FYNNEI. In DNA form, the CDR3 reads TGTGCCGACTCGACCGGCTATAATTCACCCCTCCACTTT. This gives the protein CADSTGYNSPLHF.

This clone was seen a few times. The chain recombines TRBV11-2 with TRBJ2-7; 12 bases are a match to TRBD2. The junction had 9 bases not matched to a gene; V was cut back by 6 bases and J by 6 bases. The CDR3 contains 15 residues. The germline CDR1 and CDR2 sequences are SGHAT and FQNNGV. The CDR3 here is CASSPSGRGWSEQYF. CDR3 nucleotide sequence: TGTGCCAGCAGTCCTAGCGGGAGGGGGTGGAGCGAGCAGTACTTC.

This chain links TRBV27 with TRBJ1-2; TRBD1 agrees at 7 bases. The J segment lost 3 bases and the V segment lost 8 bases, leaving 15 bases of the junction unmatched. This CDR3 has 16 residues. Germline values: CDR1 MNHEY, CDR2 SMNVEV (reference sequence). The CDR3 sequence is CASGGNQGGADYGYTF. CDR3 nucleotides: TGTGCCAGCGGCGGAAACCAAGGGGGCGCCGACTATGGCTACACCTTC.

The CDR3 bases are TGTGCCAGTAGTACACAAGGGACAGGGACCGGCTACACCTTC. This sequence encodes CASSTQGTGTGYTF. The chain has TRBV19 and TRBJ1-2; TRBD1 aligns across 9 bases. The CDR3 sequence is 14 residues long. J was trimmed by 8 bases and V by 4 bases; bases with no gene match: 8. Germline lookup yields CDR1 LNHDA and CDR2 SQIVND (reference sequence).

This chain joins TRBV5-1 and TRBJ1-1; 9 positions match TRBD1. The germline V gene encodes CDR1 SGHRS and CDR2 YFSETQ. J lost 4 bases, V lost 0 bases, and 4 bases had no gene match. This CDR3 is 15 amino acids long. The CDR3 DNA reads as TGCGCCAGCAGCTTGGAGAAGGACAGGGGCACTGAAGCTTTCTTT. It codes for CASSLEKDRGTEAFF.

The CDR3 DNA reads TGTGCCAGCAGCTCGGGGGTGGGGACAGATACGCAGTATTTT. Translating it yields CASSSGVGTDTQYF. V usage is TRBV7-3 and J usage is TRBJ2-3, with a tentative D call TRBD2 (6 bases). The V gene lost 4 bases and the J gene lost 3 bases, with 11 bases spanning the gap. The CDR3 has 14 residues. From germline, CDR1 is SGHTA and CDR2 FQGTGA.

V is TRBV5-1 and J is TRBJ2-2; 7 nucleotides agree with TRBD1. The V segment lost 7 bases and the J segment 1 base; nucleotides outside the gene matches: 7. This CDR3 region has 15 residues. Germline lookup yields CDR1 SGHRS and CDR2 YFSETQ. CDR3 coding DNA: TGCGCCAGCTTCGATGGGACAGTGAACACCGGGGAGCTGTTTTTT. Translated: CASFDGTVNTGELFF.

The chain uses TRBV19 and TRBJ2-7; possible D gene TRBD1, 6 bases. In germline, CDR1 is LNHDA, CDR2 SQIVND (reference sequence). This CDR3 comprises 14 residues. Trimming shortened V by 5 bases and J by 7 bases, and 18 bases separated the two germline ends. The CDR3 DNA is TGTGCCAGTAGTCGGGACACCCAGTTTTTTGAGCAGTACTTC. Translating gives CASSRDTQFFEQYF. Based on the CDR3 plus reference TRBV19 and TRBJ2-7, the full variable domain is DGGITQSPKYLFRKEGQNVTLSCEQNLNHDAMYWYRQDPGQGLRLIYYSQIVNDFQKGDIAEGYSVSREKKESFPLTVTSAQKNPTAFYLCASSRDTQFFEQYFGPGTRLTVT.

The chain employs TRBV28 and TRBJ1-4; TRBD1 matches at 7 bases. J lost 7 bases, V lost 8 bases, and 1 base had no gene match. CDR1 is MDHEN and CDR2 is SYDVKM in the germline V gene. The CDR3 has 11 residues. The CDR3 protein is CASHRGEKLFF. As DNA, the CDR3 is TGTGCCAGCCACAGGGGTGAAAAACTGTTTTTT.

The rearrangement uses TRBV4-1 and TRBJ1-4, with 7 bases matching TRBD1. The V and J ends lost 5 bases and 0 bases, in that order; junction bases with no gene match: 15. Germline V gene lookup returns CDR1 MGHRA and CDR2 YSYEKL. The CDR3 spans 19 residues. The CDR3 sequence is CASSSRIQGELATNEKLFF. For the CDR3, the DNA is TGCGCCAGCAGCTCCCGGATCCAGGGGGAACTGGCAACTAATGAAAAACTGTTTTTT.

This rearrangement joins TRBV28 to TRBJ1-5; D ambiguous. Germline values: CDR1 MDHEN, CDR2 SYDVKM. V was cut by 1 base and J by 1 base, with 5 bases left in between. The CDR3 extends over 14 amino acids. In nucleotides, the CDR3 is TGTGCCAGCAGTTTATATATAAGCAATCAGCCCCAGCATTTT. This gives the protein CASSLYISNQPQHF.

This chain joins TRBV30 and TRBJ2-7; D is uncertain. V was clipped by 3 bases and J by 0 bases, with 3 bases between them. The CDR3 is 11 amino acids. Germline CDR1 GTSNPN, CDR2 SVGIG (reference sequence). Here the CDR3 reads CAWRASYEQYF. DNA of the CDR3: TGTGCCTGGAGGGCCTCCTACGAGCAGTACTTC.

This clone was counted between two and nine times. The J gene is TRBJ1-2, the V gene TRBV15, with a weak D call TRBD1 (5 bases). The CDR3 consists of 15 residues. Deletions cut 5 bases from V and 1 base from J, with 14 bases between. Germline assignment: CDR1 LNHNV and CDR2 YYDKDF (reference sequence). This CDR3 is CATSADRTINYGYTF. CDR3 DNA sequence: TGTGCCACCAGCGCCGACAGAACCATTAACTATGGCTACACCTTC.

The chain is built from TRBV30 and TRBJ1-1; perhaps TRBD1 as D (6 bases). The CDR3 contains 13 residues. Trimming left V 5 bases short and J 6 bases short, with 16 bases between. Germline-derived CDR1 and CDR2 are GTSNPN and SVGIG (reference sequence). The CDR3 here is CAWVRVGGPEAFF. CDR3 nucleotides: TGTGCCTGGGTAAGGGTTGGGGGCCCTGAAGCTTTCTTT. The full variable domain, with the rest looked up from reference TRBV30 and TRBJ1-1, is SQTIHQWPATLVQPVGSPLSLECTVEGTSNPNLYWYRQAAGRGLQLLFYSVGIGQISSEVPQNLSASRPQDRQFILSSKKLLLSDSGFYLCAWVRVGGPEAFFGQGTRLTVV.

The gene calls are TRBV2 and TRBJ2-1; 9 bases match TRBD2. The CDR3 covers 16 residues. The germline V gene has CDR1 SNHLY and CDR2 FYNNEI. The ends lost 6 bases at V and 9 bases at J; junction bases unmatched: 15. The CDR3 region has the DNA TGTGCCAGCAGCACACGTCCCGGACTAGCGAGACCTGAGCAGTTCTTC. Protein product: CASSTRPGLARPEQFF.

The table lists this clone with a few counts. Written as DNA, the CDR3 is TGTGCCAGCAGCTTAGTGGCTAGCGGGAGGGGCACAGATACGCAGTATTTT. As protein: CASSLVASGRGTDTQYF. The gene calls are TRBV7-9 and TRBJ2-3, with 12 bases identical to TRBD2. The CDR3 is 17 residues long. Germline CDR1 and CDR2: SEHNR and FQNEAQ (reference sequence). With 1 base clipped from V and 1 base from J, the junction kept 3 bases outside the gene matches.

The CDR3 DNA sequence: TGTGCCAGCAGTCCACACAGGGCATTCTCCTACAATGAGCAGTTCTTC. Translating gives CASSPHRAFSYNEQFF. This chain joins TRBV6-6 and TRBJ2-1; the D gene is possibly TRBD1 (6 bases). Germline V gene data show CDR1 as MNHNY and CDR2 as SVGAGI (reference sequence). CDR3 length equals 16 residues. V shed 5 bases and J shed 0 bases, with 14 bases lying between them.

The chain combines TRBV19 with TRBJ2-5; D is possibly TRBD1 (5 bases). The CDR3 extends over 14 amino acids. Germline CDR1 LNHDA, CDR2 SQIVND (reference sequence). V dropped 3 bases and J dropped 2 bases, with 10 bases sitting between them. In nucleotides, the CDR3 is TGTGCCAGTAGTATGGGTCAGGGACAAGAGACCCAGTACTTC. Translation gives CASSMGQGQETQYF.

This chain links TRBV7-3 with TRBJ2-3, with D possibly TRBD2 on 6 matching bases. This CDR3 has 14 residues. Per germline, CDR1 SGHTA and CDR2 FQGTGA. The V gene lost 3 bases and the J gene lost 4 bases, with 11 bases spanning the gap. CDR3 DNA: TGTGCCAGCAGCTTGGGCGGGAACGCAGATACGCAGTATTTT. As protein: CASSLGGNADTQYF.

The J gene is TRBJ1-3, the V gene TRBV9; D remains unclear. The CDR3 has 16 amino acids. CDR1 and CDR2 (germline): SGDLS, YYNGEE. Trimming took 3 bases from V and 0 from J, leaving 13 bases between them. CDR3 loop: CASSAGSRSSGNTIYF. CDR3 DNA: TGTGCCAGCAGCGCTGGCAGCCGGAGCTCTGGAAACACCATATATTTT.

The gene calls are TRBV11-1 and TRBJ2-7; D unresolved. Germline assignment: CDR1 SGHAT and CDR2 FQDESV (reference sequence). The CDR3 is 14 residues long. V gave up 1 base and J gave up 2 bases, with 9 bases separating them. The CDR3 here is CASSLGWRAYEQYF. The CDR3 DNA follows: TGTGCCAGCAGCTTAGGTTGGAGAGCCTACGAGCAGTACTTC.

This clone was counted between two and nine times. The V gene is TRBV15, the J gene TRBJ2-5; 9 bases are a match to TRBD2. CDR3 length: 17 residues. Trimming at V came to 0 bases and at J to 5 bases, leaving 10 bases not matched to a gene. Germline values: CDR1 LNHNV, CDR2 YYDKDF (reference sequence). The CDR3 loop is CATSRDSLAGGQETQYF. The DNA for the CDR3 is TGTGCCACCAGCAGAGATTCCCTGGCGGGAGGGCAGGAGACCCAGTACTTC.

This sequence joins TRBV30 and TRBJ2-7, with a possible D match to TRBD2 (7 bases). Trimming pared 0 bases from V and 6 bases from J, leaving 15 bases between. CDR1 is GTSNPN and CDR2 is SVGIG in the germline V gene (reference sequence). This CDR3 has 14 amino acids. For the CDR3, the DNA is TGTGCCTGGAGTGTAGGGGGGAGGGCCGCCGAGCAGTACTTC. Residues: CAWSVGGRAAEQYF. The full variable domain, rest sourced from reference TRBV30 and TRBJ2-7, is SQTIHQWPATLVQPVGSPLSLECTVEGTSNPNLYWYRQAAGRGLQLLFYSVGIGQISSEVPQNLSASRPQDRQFILSSKKLLLSDSGFYLCAWSVGGRAAEQYFGPGTRLTVT.

This clone was seen once. The genes are TRBV10-1 and TRBJ1-1; 7 positions match TRBD1. The CDR3 has 13 amino acids. Trimming removed 5 bases from V and 5 bases from J; junction bases left unmatched: 5. Germline assignment: CDR1 WNHNN and CDR2 SYGVQD (reference sequence). For the CDR3, the DNA is TGCGCCAGCAGTCCGACAGGGAGGACTGAAGCTTTCTTT. Translation: CASSPTGRTEAFF.

This clone was observed a few times. The chain recombines TRBV15 with TRBJ1-1, with TRBD1 identical over 9 bases. The CDR3 totals 14 residues. V gave up 0 bases and J gave up 11 bases; unmatched junction bases: 7. Germline V gene lookup returns CDR1 LNHNV and CDR2 YYDKDF (reference sequence). DNA for the CDR3: TGTGCCACCAGCAGAGATCGGACAGGGGTGGCGGCTTTCTTT. Its protein product is CATSRDRTGVAAFF.